This TCR beta chain appears in the sequencing data of a study of T cell changes during pregnancy in multiple sclerosis (dated by TCRdb to about 2019). In the study overall: The study examined how the T cell repertoire changed over the course of pregnancy in women with multiple sclerosis.

Library creation used the immunoSEQ multiplex PCR assay. TCRdb holds this immuneACCESS table with in-frame rearrangements only. Some clones are missing; in checked studies, unresolved V genes explain under half, and the rest has no known cause. In all, the sample holds over 70,000 clones, and approximately 95% of those were seen once. 3.5% to 4.5% of the sample is held by the ten biggest clonotypes. The CDR3, from cysteine to phenylalanine, totals 13 residues. Here the CDR3 DNA is all that survives: 39 bases in frame from base 1. Taken from the germline V gene, the CDR1 and CDR2 loops are SGDLS and YYNGEE. V is cut by 3 bases and J by 7 bases, and the space between the germline ends is 13 bases. Concerning this clone: Its cognate antigen has yet to be identified. No per-base quality is available; no much larger clone lies one base away.

The chain is encoded by TRBV9 joined to TRBJ1-1; the D gene remains uncertain. The specimen was peripheral blood, collected in the first trimester of pregnancy. This receptor was obtained from a female donor with multiple sclerosis, enrolled in a pregnancy study. The CDR3 protein is CASSEPTTHEAFF. The DNA sequence is TGTGCCAGCAGCGAACCTACGACTCATGAAGCTTTCTTT.